This T cell receptor beta chain was sequenced during a study of shared clonotypes between healthy human individuals. This CDR3 region has 13 residues. In germline, CDR1 is LNHDA, CDR2 SQIVND (reference sequence). The V gene lost 6 bases and the J gene lost 7 bases, with 12 bases spanning the gap. Generated by immunoSEQ multiplex PCR, the TCRdb table keeps only in-frame clones and is missing some. Found here are around 700,000 clones, 60% to 80% of them singletons; the top ten hold approximately 1.8%. The chain is built from TRBV19 and TRBJ1-4; no clear D. Specimen: memory CD4+ T cells sorted from blood. Specified subset: CD45RA-negative fraction. The sequence was collected from a woman in her twenties or thirties in good health. The DNA for the CDR3 is TGTGCCAGTAGATCAGATCTTCGTGAAAAACTGTTTTTT. This gives the protein CASRSDLREKLFF.